Sequencing of this T cell receptor beta chain was carried out in a study of T cell clones after liver transplantation. The overall study: Pre-transplant mixed lymphocyte reactions yielded third-party-reactive TCRbeta sequences as comparators for graft-donor-reactive sequences. At least one year of complete immunosuppression withdrawal without enzymes over twice normal defined tolerance. Findings and limits, study-wide: Circulating graft-donor-reactive CD4 TCRbeta sequences fell significantly post-transplant in 5 of 8 subjects. In two subjects, few donor cells limited the measurable donor-reactive repertoire.

The CDR3 is 14 residues long. The germline CDR1 and CDR2 sequences are SGHNT and YYREEE (reference sequence). J gave up 2 bases and V 2 bases, and 4 bases lay outside the gene matches. Assay: immunoSEQ multiplex PCR; the TCRdb copy retains only in-frame clones and omits some. There are tens of thousands of clones in the sample; roughly nine tenths occur only once, and about 15% lies in the top ten. As to this clone: Antigen unknown.

Sequencing used CD8+ T cells from blood, obtained 12 months after liver transplant. This rearrangement joins TRBV5-4 to TRBJ2-7; 7 bases fit TRBD1. This clonotype was sampled from a human patient who received a liver transplant. A subset of T cells may come from the graft donor. The CDR3 DNA follows: TGTGCCAGCAGCTTCGGGGACAGTCCCTACGAGCAGTACTTC. As protein: CASSFGDSPYEQYF. Variable domain in full (rest from reference TRBV5-4 and TRBJ2-7): ETGVTQSPTHLIKTRGQQVTLRCSSQSGHNTVSWYQQALGQGPQFIFQYYREEENGRGNFPPRFSGLQFPNYSSELNVNALELDDSALYLCASSFGDSPYEQYFGPGTRLTVT.